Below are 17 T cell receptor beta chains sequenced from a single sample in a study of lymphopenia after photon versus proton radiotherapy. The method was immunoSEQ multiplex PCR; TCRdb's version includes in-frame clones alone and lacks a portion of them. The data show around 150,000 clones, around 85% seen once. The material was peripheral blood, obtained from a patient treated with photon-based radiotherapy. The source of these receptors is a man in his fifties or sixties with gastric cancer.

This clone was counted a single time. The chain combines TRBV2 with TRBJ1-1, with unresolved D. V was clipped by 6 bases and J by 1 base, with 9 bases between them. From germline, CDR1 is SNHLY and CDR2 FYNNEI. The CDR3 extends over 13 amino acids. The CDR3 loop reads CASRIHENTEAFF. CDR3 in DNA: TGTGCCAGCAGAATTCATGAGAACACTGAAGCTTTCTTT.

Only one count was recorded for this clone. Here the CDR3 reads CASSTTGGRETQYF. Written as DNA, the CDR3 is TGTGCCAGCAGCACTACAGGGGGCAGGGAGACCCAGTACTTC. The rearrangement uses TRBV28 and TRBJ2-5; 9 bases agree with TRBD1. The ends lost 6 bases at V and 5 bases at J; junction bases unmatched: 7. CDR1 MDHEN and CDR2 SYDVKM come from the germline V gene. The CDR3 has 14 residues.

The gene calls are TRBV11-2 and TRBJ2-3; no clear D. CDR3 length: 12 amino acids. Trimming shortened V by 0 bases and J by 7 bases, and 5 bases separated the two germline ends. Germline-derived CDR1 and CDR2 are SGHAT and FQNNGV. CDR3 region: CASSLDRYTQYF. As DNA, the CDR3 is TGTGCCAGCAGCTTAGATCGGTATACGCAGTATTTT.

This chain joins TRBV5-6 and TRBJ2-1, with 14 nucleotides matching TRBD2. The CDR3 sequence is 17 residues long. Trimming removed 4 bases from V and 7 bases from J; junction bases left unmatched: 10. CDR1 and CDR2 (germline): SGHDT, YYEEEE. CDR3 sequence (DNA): TGTGCCAGCAGCGCTCCGGGACTAGCGGGAGCTCTAAATGAGCAGTTCTTC. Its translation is CASSAPGLAGALNEQFF.

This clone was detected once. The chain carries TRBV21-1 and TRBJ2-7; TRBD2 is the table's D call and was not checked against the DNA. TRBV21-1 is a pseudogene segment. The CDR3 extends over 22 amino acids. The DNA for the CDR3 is TGTGCCAGCAGCAAAGTCCCCTTAGTCGTATCGGGACTAGCGAGACCAAGCTACGAGCAGTACTTC. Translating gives CASSKVPLVVSGLARPSYEQYF.

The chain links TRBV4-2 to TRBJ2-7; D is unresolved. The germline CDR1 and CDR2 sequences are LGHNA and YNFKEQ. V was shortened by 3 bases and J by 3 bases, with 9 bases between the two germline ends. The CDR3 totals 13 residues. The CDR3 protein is CASSQNQNYEQYF. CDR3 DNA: TGTGCCAGCAGCCAGAACCAGAACTACGAGCAGTACTTC.

The CDR3 region has the DNA TGCAGCGTAGAGACAGGGTACACAGATACGCAGTATTTT. This gives the protein CSVETGYTDTQYF. The chain combines TRBV29-1 with TRBJ2-3; the match to TRBD1 covers 7 bases. The length of the CDR3 is 13 residues. Germline V CDR1 and CDR2: SQVTM, ANQGSEA. V gave up 6 bases and J gave up 2 bases; unmatched junction bases: 5.

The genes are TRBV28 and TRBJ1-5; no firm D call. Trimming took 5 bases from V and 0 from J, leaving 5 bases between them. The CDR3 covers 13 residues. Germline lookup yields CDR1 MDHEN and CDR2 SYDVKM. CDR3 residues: CASSLFSNQPQHF. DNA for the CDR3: TGTGCCAGCAGTCTCTTTAGCAATCAGCCCCAGCATTTT.

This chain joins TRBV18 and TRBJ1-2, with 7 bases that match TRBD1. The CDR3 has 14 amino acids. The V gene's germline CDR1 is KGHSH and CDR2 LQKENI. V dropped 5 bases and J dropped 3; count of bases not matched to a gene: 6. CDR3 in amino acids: CASSSDRSYYGYTF. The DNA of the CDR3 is TGTGCCAGCTCATCGGACAGGTCATACTATGGCTACACCTTC.

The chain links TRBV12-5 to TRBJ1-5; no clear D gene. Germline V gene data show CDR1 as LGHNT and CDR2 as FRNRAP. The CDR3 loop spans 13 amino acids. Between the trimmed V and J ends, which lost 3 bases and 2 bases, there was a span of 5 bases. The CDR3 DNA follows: TGTGCTAGTGGTTTTCGGGGCAATCAGCCCCAGCATTTT. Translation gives CASGFRGNQPQHF. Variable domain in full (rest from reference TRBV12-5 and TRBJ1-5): DARVTQTPRHKVTEMGQEVTMRCQPILGHNTVFWYRQTMMQGLELLAYFRNRAPLDDSGMPKDRFSAEMPDATLATLKIQPSEPRDSAVYFCASGFRGNQPQHFGDGTRLSIL.

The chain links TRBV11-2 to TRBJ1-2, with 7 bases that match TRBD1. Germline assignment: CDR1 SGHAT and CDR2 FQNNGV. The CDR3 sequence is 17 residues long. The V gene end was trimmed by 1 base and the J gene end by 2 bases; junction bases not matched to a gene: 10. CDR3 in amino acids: CASSLVRRDSKNYGYTF. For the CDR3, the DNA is TGTGCCAGCAGCTTAGTAAGACGGGACAGCAAAAACTATGGCTACACCTTC. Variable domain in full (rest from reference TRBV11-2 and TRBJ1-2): EAGVAQSPRYKIIEKRQSVAFWCNPISGHATLYWYQQILGQGPKLLIQFQNNGVVDDSQLPKDRFSAERLKGVDSTLKIQPAKLEDSAVYLCASSLVRRDSKNYGYTFGSGTRLTVV.

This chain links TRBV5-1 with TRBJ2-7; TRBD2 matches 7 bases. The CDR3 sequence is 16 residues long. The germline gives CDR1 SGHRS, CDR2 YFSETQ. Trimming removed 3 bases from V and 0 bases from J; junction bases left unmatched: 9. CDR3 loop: CASSWGGSGTSYEQYF. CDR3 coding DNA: TGCGCCAGCAGCTGGGGGGGTAGCGGTACCTCCTACGAGCAGTACTTC.

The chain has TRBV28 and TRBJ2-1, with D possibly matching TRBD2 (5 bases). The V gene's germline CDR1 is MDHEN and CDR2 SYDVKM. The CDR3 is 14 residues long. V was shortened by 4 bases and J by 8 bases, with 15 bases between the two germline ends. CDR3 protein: CASSYLAGWYEQFF. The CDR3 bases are TGTGCCAGCAGTTACCTAGCTGGCTGGTATGAGCAGTTCTTC. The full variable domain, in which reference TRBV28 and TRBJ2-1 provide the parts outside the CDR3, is DVKVTQSSRYLVKRTGEKVFLECVQDMDHENMFWYRQDPGLGLRLIYFSYDVKMKEKGDIPEGYSVSREKKERFSLILESASTNQTSMYLCASSYLAGWYEQFFGPGTRLTVL.

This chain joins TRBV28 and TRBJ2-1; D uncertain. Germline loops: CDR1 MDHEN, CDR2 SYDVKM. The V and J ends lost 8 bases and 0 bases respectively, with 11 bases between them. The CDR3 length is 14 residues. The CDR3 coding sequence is TGTGCCAGCCGGCAGTGGAGCTCCTACAATGAGCAGTTCTTC. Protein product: CASRQWSSYNEQFF.

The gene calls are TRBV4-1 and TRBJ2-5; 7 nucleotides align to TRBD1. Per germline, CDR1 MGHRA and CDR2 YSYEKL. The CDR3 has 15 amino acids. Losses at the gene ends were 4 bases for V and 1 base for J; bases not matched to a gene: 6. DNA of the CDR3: TGCGCCAGCAGCCGTTTGACAGGGAGCCAAGAGACCCAGTACTTC. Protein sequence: CASSRLTGSQETQYF.

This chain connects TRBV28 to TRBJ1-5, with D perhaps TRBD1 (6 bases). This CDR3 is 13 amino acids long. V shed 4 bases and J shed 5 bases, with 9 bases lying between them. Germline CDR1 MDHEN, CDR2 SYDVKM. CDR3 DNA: TGTGCCAGCAGTTCGGACAGTTATCAGCCCCAGCATTTT. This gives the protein CASSSDSYQPQHF.

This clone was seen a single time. CDR3 in DNA: TGTGCCTGGAGAGGGGACAGGATCACAGATACGCAGTATTTT. Protein product: CAWRGDRITDTQYF. The chain couples TRBV30 to TRBJ2-3; 8 bases map to TRBD1. The J segment lost 2 bases and the V segment lost 3 bases, leaving 4 bases of the junction unmatched. The CDR3 runs 14 residues. Germline values: CDR1 GTSNPN, CDR2 SVGIG (reference sequence).